The entry below describes one T cell receptor (beta chain). Its specific antigen is unknown. No base qualities exist here, and no much larger clone lies one base off it. The entry originates in a study of Tregs in tolerant kidney transplant recipients (dated by TCRdb to the late 2010s). Context from the whole study: Other Treg samples came from a roughly three-day mixed lymphocyte reaction with belatacept, some followed by an approximately five-day donor restimulation, before sorting recipient CD4+CD25+CD127- cells. During sorting of primary belatacept mixed lymphocyte reaction cultures, recipient cells were distinguished from donor cells with antibodies. TCRbeta repertoire sequencing was used in a few healthy controls to compare several ways of expanding Tregs specific for an allogeneic donor. The study used TCRbeta sequencing to identify donor-specific regulatory T cells before combined kidney and bone marrow transplantation, then tracked those cells after transplant. Broader findings and caveats from the paper: The most biologically relevant and donor-specific TCRbeta repertoire appeared to be identified by expanding Tregs with activated donor B cells. Biological reproducibility was not directly assessed, although technical replication error appeared to be minimal. The study was constrained by small patient numbers, and validation of the findings is required in larger populations and under other immunosuppression protocols.

The V and J ends are trimmed by 5 bases and 0 bases, leaving 11 bases between them. The CDR3, from cysteine to phenylalanine, totals 14 residues. Just the 42-base CDR3 DNA is kept, in frame starting at base 1. Based on the germline V gene, the CDR1 and CDR2 sequences are KGHSH and LQKENI. Blood from healthy controls was obtained either as purchased buffy coats or from healthy volunteers. Healthy control blood was processed to PBMCs with a Ficoll density gradient and then cryopreserved, whereas patient PBMCs were collected both before and after transplant. Genomic DNA was extracted from sorted cells with the QIAGEN DNeasy Blood and Tissue Kit for TCRbeta CDR3 sequencing. High-throughput TCRbeta CDR3 sequencing, which included PCR amplification with bias correction and internal controls, was done commercially through immunoSEQ. Per the source publication's procedure: Unique productive TCRbeta sequences were defined by CDR3 nucleotide sequence where primers matched, and otherwise by CDR3 amino acid sequence together with Vbeta and Jbeta genes. Donor-reactive sequences were defined as at least 5-fold expanded in CFSE-low cells versus unstimulated cells, with frequency of at least 0.01% in CFSE-low cells. Jensen-Shannon divergence calculated on the top 100 TCRbeta sequences ranked by frequency was used to measure repertoire divergence. For samples with multiple sequencing runs, sorting error was corrected separately for each run before the runs were pooled. The table was pulled from immuneACCESS by TCRdb, which kept in-frame rearrangements only. Such tables lose some clones; where checked, under half of the loss comes from unresolved V genes, and the rest has no known cause. Clonal size and the V and J genes are those of that table, whereas D and trimming came from the DNA. The sample table shows about 44,000 clones, and roughly 95% are seen once. About 0.36% of the sample is taken by the ten largest.

The TCR originated in a human donor in good health. The sample was Tregs from blood cultured with allogeneic cells. The sequence is built from TRBV18 and TRBJ2-7; the D gene is perhaps TRBD2, from 6 matching bases. The CDR3 protein: CASSNLADSYEQYF. The sequenced DNA: TGTGCCAGCTCAAACTTAGCGGACTCCTACGAGCAGTACTTC. The full variable domain, completed from the reference TRBV18 and TRBJ2-7 proteins outside the CDR3, reads NAGVMQNPRHLVRRRGQEARLRCSPMKGHSHVYWYRQLPEEGLKFMVYLQKENIIDESGMPKERFSAEFPKEGPSILRIQQVVRGDSAAYFCASSNLADSYEQYFGPGTRLTVT.